The clone carrying this T cell receptor (beta chain) was recorded many times. As yet, its antigen is unknown. These data are taken from a study of blood T cells in healthy people across ages. General study findings and limits: The authors considered diversity estimates from one million T cells to be underestimates.

This CDR3 is 15 amino acids long. Germline lookup yields CDR1 DFQATT and CDR2 SNEGSKA (reference sequence). Between the trimmed V and J ends, which lost 0 bases and 4 bases, there was a span of 15 bases. Primers used in a second PCR of roughly 7 to 11 cycles were a sample-barcoded 5' primer and a J-beta primer mix. TCRdb processed the 5' RACE reads anew with MiXCR; each CDR3 protein has one entry. The table lists about 730,000 distinct CDR3 sequences, roughly 43% of them singletons. The gene calls are TRBV20-1 and TRBJ1-2, with D tentatively TRBD1 (5 bases). Sequencing was done on a sample of blood. The source of this sequence is a woman aged 60 to 75 in good health. CDR3 nucleotides: TGCAGTGCTAGAGATCATAGCGAAGGGACCTATGGCTACACCTTC. Translating it yields CSARDHSEGTYGYTF.